Listed below are T cell receptor beta chains from one sample, sequenced in a study of response to subunit inactivated influenza vaccine. TCRdb independently ran MiXCR on the RT-PCR reads; one entry per CDR3 protein. The table has about 540,000 distinct CDR3 sequences, less than 15% seen once. The sequencing here drew on PBMCs from blood, taken about 13 days after vaccination. These receptors were obtained from a man between 45 and 60 years old who received an inactivated influenza vaccine. CDR3s include the opening cysteine and the closing phenylalanine or tryptophan. A D gene is named only where the DNA matches it firmly. Not all rows give a size; the values are once, few, many and, for expanded clones, a class.

TRBJ1-2,TRBV7-9,NA,NA,CASSLGTPGDYGYTF,TGTGCCAGCAGCTTAGGAACGCCCGGGGACTATGGCTACACCTTC
TRBJ2-7,TRBV28,few,NA,CASSFSSEAYF,TGTGCCAGCAGTTTCTCGTCGGAGGCATACTTC
TRBJ2-6,TRBV29-1,NA,NA,CSVDESSGANVLTF,TGCAGCGTTGATGAATCCTCTGGGGCCAACGTCCTGACTTTC
TRBJ2-7,TRBV11-1,NA,TRBD2,CASSWRRTSGVMAFDEQYF,TGTGCCAGCAGCTGGAGGAGGACTAGCGGGGTTATGGCTTTCGACGAGCAGTACTTC
TRBJ1-2,TRBV24-1,many,NA,CATSDGGRGYYGYTF,TGTGCCACCAGTGATGGCGGGCGGGGCTACTATGGCTACACCTTC
TRBJ2-7,TRBV7-9,few,TRBD1,CASTSLGTGGNYEQYF,TGTGCCAGCACCTCCCTGGGGACAGGGGGCAACTACGAGCAGTACTTC
TRBJ2-7,TRBV28,few,NA,CASSLLLDTYEQYF,TGTGCCAGCAGTTTATTACTGGATACCTACGAGCAGTACTTC
TRBJ2-5,TRBV5-1,NA,NA,CASSSGQGHRETQYF,TGCGCCAGCAGCTCGGGGCAGGGCCACAGAGAGACCCAGTACTTC
TRBJ2-1,TRBV29-1,NA,NA,CSVEGVDSYNEQFF,TGCAGCGTTGAAGGTGTGGACTCCTACAATGAGCAGTTCTTC
TRBJ2-7,TRBV6-2/TRBV6-3,few,NA,CASSYSQRAVYEQYF,TGTGCCAGCAGTTACTCGCAGCGGGCCGTCTACGAGCAGTACTTC
TRBJ2-3,TRBV29-1,NA,NA,CSVLFGLSQYF,TGCAGCGTTCTATTTGGGCTTTCGCAGTATTTT
TRBJ2-6,TRBV7-9,NA,NA,CASSERGSGANVLTF,TGTGCCAGCAGCGAACGCGGCTCTGGGGCCAACGTCCTGACTTTC
TRBJ1-3,TRBV2,few,NA,CASSDTPLSGNTIYF,TGTGCCAGCAGTGATACGCCACTCTCTGGAAACACCATATATTTT
TRBJ2-7,TRBV12-3/TRBV12-4,few,TRBD1,CASSLQGTATRQYF,TGTGCCAGCAGTTTACAGGGGACAGCTACGAGGCAGTACTTC
TRBJ2-5,TRBV29-1,few,NA,CSTPGWASETQYF,TGCAGCACCCCGGGTTGGGCGTCGGAGACCCAGTACTTC
TRBJ1-2,TRBV12-5,few,TRBD1,CASGLGTGYGYTF,TGTGCTAGTGGTCTAGGGACAGGCTATGGCTACACCTTC
TRBJ2-7,TRBV27,few,NA,CASSLGQPSSYEQYF,TGTGCCAGCAGTTTAGGACAACCGAGCTCCTACGAGCAGTACTTC
TRBJ1-2,TRBV6-2/TRBV6-3,few,NA,CASRPFGTPYGYTF,TGTGCCAGCAGGCCCTTCGGGACCCCCTATGGCTACACCTTC
TRBJ1-2,TRBV7-2,once,NA,CASSLETNNYGYTF,TGTGCCAGCAGCTTAGAGACCAATAACTATGGCTACACCTTC
TRBJ2-1,TRBV11-2,many,TRBD2,CARIPLPGGPNEQFF,TGTGCCAGGATTCCGCTACCGGGAGGGCCAAATGAGCAGTTCTTC
TRBJ2-5,TRBV4-3,many,TRBD1,CASSPQTGLGETQYF,TGCGCCAGCAGCCCTCAGACAGGGCTGGGGGAGACCCAGTACTTC
TRBJ2-3,TRBV7-2,few,TRBD2,CASSLRDYRDTQYF,TGTGCCAGCAGCTTAAGGGACTACCGGGATACGCAGTATTTT
TRBJ2-7,TRBV7-2,few,NA,CASSLGIGQTYEQYF,TGTGCCAGCAGCTTAGGGATTGGACAGACCTACGAGCAGTACTTC
TRBJ2-3,TRBV5-1,few,TRBD2,CASSSGLAGVKDTQYF,TGCGCCAGCAGCTCGGGATTAGCGGGAGTGAAAGATACGCAGTATTTT
TRBJ1-1,TRBV4-1,NA,TRBD1,CASSQDLRDRTTEAFF,TGCGCCAGCAGCCAAGATCTGCGGGACAGAACCACTGAAGCTTTCTTT
TRBJ1-2,TRBV28,few,NA,CASSLLTGVAGYTF,TGTGCCAGCAGTTTGCTTACAGGTGTAGCAGGCTACACCTTC
TRBJ1-1,TRBV5-1,NA,NA,CASGPFGDNTEAFF,TGCGCCAGCGGCCCGTTTGGGGATAACACTGAAGCTTTTTTT
TRBJ2-5,TRBV7-8,few,TRBD2,CASIGGRTETQYF,TGTGCCAGCATCGGGGGGAGGACCGAGACCCAGTACTTC
TRBJ2-5,TRBV3-1,few,TRBD2,CASRHSAGSETQYF,TGTGCCAGCAGACACTCAGCGGGATCTGAGACCCAGTACTTC
TRBJ2-5,TRBV18,many,NA,CASSPLIVGGGSGRQETQYF,TGTGCCAGCTCACCGCTCATCGTGGGGGGAGGAAGCGGGCGTCAAGAGACCCAGTACTTC
TRBJ2-6,TRBV20-1,NA,NA,CSAPSGSRANVLTF,TGCAGTGCTCCGTCAGGATCTAGGGCCAACGTCCTGACTTTC
TRBJ2-1,TRBV7-9,few,NA,CASSPDLGQFF,TGTGCCAGCAGCCCCGACCTGGGGCAGTTCTTC
TRBJ2-1,TRBV3-1,NA,TRBD2,CASSRQGGYEQFF,TGTGCCAGCTCCCGGCAGGGAGGGTATGAGCAGTTCTTC
TRBJ2-2,TRBV29-1,few,NA,CSVRTGSGTGELFF,TGCAGCGTTCGAACAGGGTCTGGCACCGGGGAGCTGTTTTTT
TRBJ2-7,TRBV29-1,NA,TRBD1,CSVGGGQGYEQYF,TGCAGCGTTGGAGGGGGCCAAGGTTACGAGCAGTACTTC
TRBJ2-3,TRBV18,NA,TRBD2,CTSSLRGGPDTQYF,TGTACCAGCTCACTTCGGGGGGGCCCAGATACGCAGTATTTT
TRBJ2-3,TRBV24-1,few,NA,CATSDFPGKSTDTQYF,TGTGCCACCAGTGATTTCCCAGGGAAGTCCACAGATACGCAGTATTTT
TRBJ2-5,TRBV15,NA,NA,CATSRIRIQETQYF,TGTGCCACCAGCAGGATCAGGATTCAAGAGACCCAGTACTTC
TRBJ2-5,TRBV4-3,few,NA,CASSETGEETQYF,TGCGCCAGCAGCGAGACGGGAGAAGAGACCCAGTACTTC
TRBJ2-7,TRBV15,NA,TRBD1,CATSREGQSIYEQYF,TGTGCCACCAGCAGAGAGGGACAGTCCATCTACGAGCAGTACTTC
TRBJ2-5,TRBV20-1,few,NA,CSAYGHSQETQYF,TGCAGTGCTTACGGACACTCCCAAGAGACCCAGTACTTC
TRBJ2-3,TRBV10-3,NA,NA,CATARTDTQYF,TGTGCCACTGCTAGAACAGATACGCAGTATTTT
TRBJ2-3,TRBV6-5,few,TRBD2,CASSYRWEGDTQYF,TGTGCCAGCAGTTACAGGTGGGAGGGAGATACGCAGTATTTT
TRBJ2-4,TRBV20-1,NA,TRBD1,CSARRRDRLAKNIQYF,TGCAGTGCTCGTAGACGGGACAGGCTAGCCAAAAACATTCAGTACTTC
TRBJ1-4,TRBV5-4,NA,NA,CASSLDSSNEKLFF,TGTGCCAGCAGCTTGGACAGCTCGAATGAAAAACTGTTTTTT
TRBJ2-5,TRBV11-2,NA,TRBD2,CASSTGTSGLETQYF,TGTGCCAGCAGCACCGGGACTAGCGGTTTAGAGACCCAGTACTTC
TRBJ1-6,TRBV4-2,few,NA,CASSQDLIPTQGGNSPLHF,TGTGCCAGCAGCCAAGATCTCATCCCCACGCAGGGAGGAAATTCACCCCTCCACTTT
TRBJ2-2,TRBV5-6,few,TRBD1,CASSFRDRGTGELFF,TGTGCCAGCAGCTTCCGGGACAGGGGAACCGGGGAGCTGTTTTTT